This passage covers 26 T cell receptor beta chains from one sample sequenced in a study of early T cells in non-severe SARS-CoV-2 infection. One entry per CDR3 protein, called by TCRdb with MiXCR from the 5' RACE reads. The sample includes tens of thousands of distinct CDR3 sequences, 6.2% of them seen just once. Sequencing was done on a sample of whole blood. The receptor source for this set is an adult who was a healthcare worker with PCR-confirmed SARS-CoV-2 infection or an uninfected control (not recorded which).

This clonotype has a count of ten or more. The chain is built from TRBV20-1 and TRBJ1-4; tentative D call: TRBD1 (5 bases). Germline V lookup: CDR1 DFQATT, CDR2 SNEGSKA (reference sequence). The V gene lost 1 base and the J gene lost 0 bases, with 15 bases spanning the gap. The CDR3 loop spans 17 amino acids. CDR3 bases: TGCAGTGCTAGAGGGGCGGGGGGTAGAGCAACTAATGAAAAACTGTTTTTT. Translating it yields CSARGAGGRATNEKLFF.

There are many counts of this clonotype. This chain joins TRBV7-2 and TRBJ1-3; TRBD1 is a possible D gene (6 bases). There are 16 residues in the CDR3. Germline V gene sequence: CDR1 SGHTA, CDR2 FQGNSA. V was trimmed by 5 bases and J by 0 bases, leaving 14 bases between them. Here the CDR3 reads CASSPYTGSSGNTIYF. CDR3 nucleotide sequence: TGTGCCAGCAGCCCCTACACAGGGAGCTCTGGAAACACCATATATTTT.

This clonotype has a count of ten or more. V and J are TRBV9 and TRBJ2-7; the D gene is possibly TRBD1 (7 bases). The CDR3 is 15 amino acids. V was cut by 3 bases and J by 6 bases, with 19 bases left in between. Germline V gene sequence: CDR1 SGDLS, CDR2 YYNGEE. The CDR3 sequence: CASSAGNRGLSEQYF. The CDR3, as DNA: TGTGCCAGCAGCGCCGGCAACAGGGGACTTAGCGAGCAGTACTTC. The full variable domain, in which reference TRBV9 and TRBJ2-7 provide the parts outside the CDR3, is DSGVTQTPKHLITATGQRVTLRCSPRSGDLSVYWYQQSLDQGLQFLIQYYNGEERAKGNILERFSAQQFPDLHSELNLSSLELGDSALYFCASSAGNRGLSEQYFGPGTRLTVT.

V gene TRBV11-3 combines with J gene TRBJ2-5; TRBD2 matches at 7 bases. Germline-derived CDR1 and CDR2 are SGHNT and YENEEA. Trimming removed 5 bases from V and 6 bases from J; junction bases left unmatched: 15. The CDR3 loop spans 16 amino acids. The CDR3 bases are TGTGCCAGCAGCCTCGCCATGGGGACTATTGGACAGACCCAGTACTTC. Translating it yields CASSLAMGTIGQTQYF. Together with reference TRBV11-3 and TRBJ2-5, the CDR3 gives the full variable domain: EAGVVQSPRYKIIEKKQPVAFWCNPISGHNTLYWYLQNLGQGPELLIRYENEEAVDDSQLPKDRFSAERLKGVDSTLKIQPAELGDSAVYLCASSLAMGTIGQTQYFGPGTRLLVL.

The chain couples TRBV29-1 to TRBJ2-1; D gene uncertain. The V end lost 5 bases, the J end lost 0 bases, and 5 bases lay between the germline ends. CDR1 and CDR2 from the germline V gene are SQVTM and ANQGSEA. The CDR3 is 12 residues long. CDR3 sequence: CSVYSSYNEQFF. The CDR3 DNA sequence: TGCAGCGTTTATAGCTCCTACAATGAGCAGTTCTTC.

The table lists this clonotype with a few counts. The rearrangement joins TRBV18 to TRBJ1-6, with D maybe TRBD1 (5 bases). Trimming took 8 bases from V and 5 from J, leaving 13 bases between them. CDR1 is KGHSH and CDR2 is LQKENI in the germline V gene. This CDR3 region has 14 residues. CDR3 coding DNA: TGTGCCAGCCAGACGGGGGACCATAATTCACCCCTCCACTTT. Protein: CASQTGDHNSPLHF.

This clonotype has a count of ten or more. The chain links TRBV6-5 to TRBJ2-1; 10 bases are a match to TRBD1. This CDR3 spans 15 amino acids. CDR1 and CDR2 from the germline V gene are MNHEY and SVGAGI. After removal of 6 bases from V and 4 bases from J, the junction contained 6 bases not matched to a gene. CDR3 region: CASSETGGAYNEQFF. As DNA, the CDR3 is TGTGCCAGCAGCGAGACAGGGGGCGCTTACAATGAGCAGTTCTTC.

The chain employs TRBV6-2 or TRBV6-3 and TRBJ2-2; no definite D call. The length of the CDR3 is 14 residues. In germline, CDR1 is MNHEY, CDR2 SVGEGT. Between the trimmed V and J ends, which lost 6 bases and 4 bases, there was a span of 12 bases. CDR3 amino acids: CASSRPPPTGELFF. CDR3 nucleotides: TGTGCCAGCAGCCGACCTCCCCCCACCGGGGAGCTGTTTTTT.

J is TRBJ1-2 and V is TRBV6-2 or TRBV6-3; tentatively, D is TRBD1 (6 bases). V was clipped by 2 bases and J by 5 bases, with 18 bases between them. CDR3 length: 16 amino acids. Germline V gene sequence: CDR1 MNHEY, CDR2 SVGEGT. DNA of the CDR3: TGTGCCAGCAGTTACCCGTGGACAGACCCCATGTATGGCTACACCTTC. This gives the protein CASSYPWTDPMYGYTF.

This clonotype was recorded a few times. The chain links TRBV18 to TRBJ2-7; TRBD2 agrees at 7 bases. Germline CDR1 KGHSH, CDR2 LQKENI. CDR3 size: 15 residues. After removal of 4 bases from V and 2 bases from J, the junction contained 8 bases not matched to a gene. The CDR3 here is CASSQSGTIPYEQYF. The CDR3 nucleotides read TGTGCCAGCTCACAATCCGGGACTATCCCCTACGAGCAGTACTTC.

This clonotype has more than one count but fewer than ten. The rearrangement joins TRBV6-2 or TRBV6-3 to TRBJ2-1, with TRBD1 matching over 9 bases. Germline values: CDR1 MNHEY, CDR2 SVGEGT. V lost 5 bases to trimming and J lost 8 bases; unmatched junction nucleotides: 13. The CDR3 sequence is 16 residues long. The CDR3 protein is CASSQPGQGFFHEQFF. The CDR3 DNA sequence: TGTGCCAGCAGTCAACCAGGACAGGGGTTCTTTCATGAGCAGTTCTTC.

This clonotype came up many times. CDR3 nucleotides: TGTGCCAGCAGCTCGGCAGGGAAGAATGAGCAGTTCTTC. Protein product: CASSSAGKNEQFF. This rearrangement joins TRBV9 to TRBJ2-1; maybe TRBD1 (5 bases). The CDR3 is 13 amino acids. From germline, CDR1 is SGDLS and CDR2 YYNGEE. V was clipped by 4 bases and J by 7 bases, with 12 bases between them. The whole variable domain, filled in from reference TRBV9 and TRBJ2-1, reads DSGVTQTPKHLITATGQRVTLRCSPRSGDLSVYWYQQSLDQGLQFLIQYYNGEERAKGNILERFSAQQFPDLHSELNLSSLELGDSALYFCASSSAGKNEQFFGPGTRLTVL.

As to this clonotype: One end of the junction varies from germline; a read error may be responsible. The genes are TRBV6-2 or TRBV6-3 and TRBJ1-5; no definite D call. The CDR3 has 14 residues. Germline V gives CDR1 MNHEY, CDR2 SVGEGT. CDR3 in amino acids: CGSSWYTGNQPQHF. CDR3 coding DNA: TGTGGCAGCAGTTGGTACACGGGCAATCAGCCCCAGCATTTT.

There are many counts of this clonotype. The V and J genes are TRBV11-2 and TRBJ2-7, with D perhaps being TRBD1 or TRBD2 (7 bases each). CDR1 and CDR2 from the germline V gene are SGHAT and FQNNGV. CDR3 length: 14 residues. Trimming took off 2 bases at V and 5 bases at J, with 13 bases between the two ends. The CDR3 is CASSLQGGVHEQYF. The CDR3, as DNA: TGTGCCAGCAGCTTACAGGGGGGGGTCCACGAGCAGTACTTC.

This clonotype was seen ten or more times. The V gene is TRBV20-1, the J gene TRBJ2-3; a possible D gene is TRBD1 (5 bases). The length of the CDR3 is 13 residues. Trimming took 4 bases from V and 6 from J, leaving 14 bases between them. CDR1 is DFQATT and CDR2 is SNEGSKA in the germline V gene (reference sequence). CDR3 amino acids: CSATVGARDTQYF. The CDR3 DNA reads as TGCAGTGCTACGGTTGGGGCCAGGGATACGCAGTATTTT.

This clonotype appeared many times. The chain employs TRBV7-9 and TRBJ1-1; D gene uncertain. Trimming removed 1 base from V and 3 bases from J, with 9 bases in between. Germline V lookup: CDR1 SEHNR, CDR2 FQNEAQ (reference sequence). This CDR3 has 14 residues. The CDR3 sequence: CASSLGYGYTEAFF. The CDR3 DNA reads as TGTGCCAGCAGCTTAGGGTATGGTTACACTGAAGCTTTCTTT.

This clonotype occurred a few times. The chain carries TRBV4-2 and TRBJ2-3, with TRBD2 matching over 7 bases. The CDR3 runs to 14 residues. V trimming: 3 bases; J trimming: 4 bases; junction bases outside the gene matches: 4. Germline assignment: CDR1 LGHNA and CDR2 YNFKEQ. In DNA form, the CDR3 reads TGTGCCAGCAGCCAGGGGGGAGGGGCAGATACGCAGTATTTT. This sequence encodes CASSQGGGADTQYF.

Only a few counts were recorded for this clonotype. CDR3 sequence (DNA): TGTGCCAGCAGCAACCCCATTCGAGCCCTCCACTTT. Its protein product is CASSNPIRALHF. V and J are TRBV21-1 and TRBJ1-6. TRBV21-1 is a documented pseudogene. The CDR3 consists of 12 residues.

In this sample, this clonotype turned up a few times. V and J are TRBV18 and TRBJ1-1, with 10 bases that match TRBD1. The trim removed 3 bases at V and 6 bases at J, leaving 4 bases unmatched. The CDR3 consists of 14 residues. Germline-derived CDR1 and CDR2 are KGHSH and LQKENI. In nucleotides, the CDR3 is TGTGCCAGCTCACCGGGACAGGGGAGATCTGAAGCTTTCTTT. Translating it yields CASSPGQGRSEAFF.

The chain links TRBV28 to TRBJ2-1, with D perhaps assigned TRBD1 or TRBD2 (6 bases each). Trimming cost V 5 bases and J 7 bases, with 21 bases left between them. The CDR3 totals 16 residues. Germline-derived CDR1 and CDR2 are MDHEN and SYDVKM. CDR3 sequence (DNA): TGTGCCAGCAGTGTTCCGGGGGCCCCCTTTAGGAATGAGCAGTTCTTC. As protein: CASSVPGAPFRNEQFF. Full variable domain (rest looked up from reference TRBV28 and TRBJ2-1): DVKVTQSSRYLVKRTGEKVFLECVQDMDHENMFWYRQDPGLGLRLIYFSYDVKMKEKGDIPEGYSVSREKKERFSLILESASTNQTSMYLCASSVPGAPFRNEQFFGPGTRLTVL.

This clonotype has a handful of counts. The rearrangement joins TRBV6-6 to TRBJ2-1; no definite D call. The CDR3 has 11 amino acids. From germline, CDR1 is MNHNY and CDR2 SVGAGI (reference sequence). Trimming cost V 2 bases and J 8 bases, with 4 bases left between them. For the CDR3, the DNA is TGTGCCAGCAGTTACGCGGATGAGCAGTTCTTC. Its protein product is CASSYADEQFF.

This clonotype was seen many times. This sequence joins TRBV7-9 and TRBJ2-5, with TRBD2 matching over 10 bases. CDR3 length: 15 amino acids. From germline, CDR1 is SEHNR and CDR2 FQNEAQ (reference sequence). Trimming removed 4 bases from V and 5 bases from J; junction bases left unmatched: 7. CDR3 residues: CASSSTSGLAETQYF. CDR3 DNA: TGTGCCAGCAGCTCGACTAGCGGGCTGGCGGAGACCCAGTACTTC.

The sample holds many counts of this clonotype. The chain recombines TRBV27 with TRBJ2-1; 13 bases line up with TRBD2. Trimming cost V 5 bases and J 15 bases; bases outside gene matches: 10. This CDR3 has 14 amino acids. Germline V gene lookup returns CDR1 MNHEY and CDR2 SMNVEV (reference sequence). The CDR3 nucleotides read TGTGCCAGCAGTCCCCGTGGGACTAGCGGGGCCCCGTTCTTC. As protein: CASSPRGTSGAPFF.

In its sample, this clonotype was seen many times. This rearrangement joins TRBV20-1 to TRBJ2-1; 8 bases are shared with TRBD1. This CDR3 contains 12 residues. V shed 6 bases and J 3 bases; nucleotides not matched to a gene: 1. Per germline, CDR1 DFQATT and CDR2 SNEGSKA (reference sequence). The CDR3 loop is CSADRGYNEQFF. CDR3 nucleotides: TGCAGTGCCGACAGGGGCTACAATGAGCAGTTCTTC.

This clonotype was picked up many times. The chain carries TRBV7-9 and TRBJ1-5; D gene uncertain. Germline CDR1 and CDR2: SEHNR and FQNEAQ (reference sequence). The CDR3 length is 12 residues. Trimming left V 1 base short and J 7 bases short, with 5 bases between. CDR3 DNA sequence: TGTGCCAGCAGCTTAGGAACCCAGCCCCAGCATTTT. Its translation: CASSLGTQPQHF.

V is TRBV4-3 and J is TRBJ2-1; 9 bases are shared with TRBD1. From germline, CDR1 is LGHNA and CDR2 YSLEER. The CDR3 covers 15 residues. Germline trimming cut 1 base from V and 9 bases from J; bases unmatched to any gene: 7. The CDR3 DNA reads TGCGCCAGCAGCCAAGGGGACAGGGACGTTATTGAGCAGTTCTTC. Protein product: CASSQGDRDVIEQFF.